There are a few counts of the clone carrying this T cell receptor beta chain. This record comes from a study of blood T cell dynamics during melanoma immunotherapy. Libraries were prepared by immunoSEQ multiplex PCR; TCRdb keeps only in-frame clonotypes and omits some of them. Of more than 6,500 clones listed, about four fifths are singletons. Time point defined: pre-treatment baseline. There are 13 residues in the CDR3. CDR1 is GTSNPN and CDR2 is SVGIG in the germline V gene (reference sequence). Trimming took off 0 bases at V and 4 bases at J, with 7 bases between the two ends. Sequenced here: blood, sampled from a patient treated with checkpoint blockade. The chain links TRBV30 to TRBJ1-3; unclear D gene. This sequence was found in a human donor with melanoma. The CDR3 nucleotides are TGTGCCTGGAGTGTAGGCGGAGGAAACACCATATATTTT. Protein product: CAWSVGGGNTIYF.